A selection of T cell receptor beta chains follows, all from one sample in a study of cytomegalovirus exposure and HLA in healthy donors. Measured with immunoSEQ multiplex PCR; TCRdb has only the in-frame clones, and not every one. The table has about 160,000 clones, more than 80% seen once. The sequencing input was PBMCs. Receptors originate from a woman younger than 30 in good health and CMV-seronegative. The CDR3 runs from the conserved cysteine through the conserved F or W. A D gene is named only where the DNA matches it firmly. Clone size is given for some rows only: seen once, a few or many times, or a class if the clone is expanded.

J: TRBJ2-1; D: -; size: -; V: TRBV7-3; CDR3: CASSHGQQRHDEQFF; DNA: TGTGCCAGCAGCCACGGACAGCAACGGCACGATGAGCAGTTCTTC
J: TRBJ2-7; D: TRBD2; size: -; V: TRBV5-1; CDR3: CASSFSLAGGGYEQYF; DNA: TGCGCCAGCAGCTTTTCCCTAGCGGGAGGAGGTTACGAGCAGTACTTC
J: TRBJ2-1; D: TRBD2; size: -; V: TRBV19; CDR3: CASSTLAGNGEQFF; DNA: TGTGCCAGTAGTACTCTAGCGGGAAATGGGGAGCAGTTCTTC
J: TRBJ1-5; D: -; size: -; V: TRBV30; CDR3: CAWSEGAHQPQHF; DNA: TGTGCCTGGAGTGAAGGGGCCCATCAGCCCCAGCATTTT
J: TRBJ2-7; D: TRBD2; size: -; V: TRBV10-3; CDR3: CAISRLAENYEQYF; DNA: TGTGCCATCAGCCGACTAGCGGAAAACTACGAGCAGTACTTC
J: TRBJ1-6; D: TRBD1; size: -; V: TRBV4-3; CDR3: CASSQDGDSTSPLHF; DNA: TGCGCCAGCAGCCAAGACGGGGACAGTACTTCACCCCTCCACTTT
J: TRBJ2-2; D: -; size: once; V: TRBV5-8; CDR3: CASSLDGVLADTGELFF; DNA: TGTGCCAGCAGCTTGGACGGGGTATTAGCGGACACCGGGGAGCTGTTTTTT
J: TRBJ2-3; D: -; size: -; V: TRBV7-9; CDR3: CSSSLASGLSTDTQYF; DNA: TGTTCCAGCAGCTTAGCTTCGGGACTGAGCACAGATACGCAGTATTTT
J: TRBJ2-3; D: TRBD1; size: -; V: TRBV6-1; CDR3: CASSVQTGAIADTQYF; DNA: TGTGCCAGCAGTGTACAGACAGGGGCGATCGCAGATACGCAGTATTTT
J: TRBJ2-5; D: TRBD1; size: -; V: TRBV7-9; CDR3: CASSPGTGGQQYF; DNA: TGTGCCAGCAGCCCCGGGACAGGTGGGCAGCAGTACTTC
J: TRBJ2-7; D: TRBD2; size: -; V: TRBV2; CDR3: CASSELAGGTSYEQYF; DNA: TGTGCCAGCAGTGAATTGGCGGGAGGAACCTCCTACGAGCAGTACTTC
J: TRBJ1-1; D: -; size: few; V: TRBV2; CDR3: CASSEVRGRGDTEAFF; DNA: TGTGCCAGCAGTGAAGTAAGGGGCCGGGGGGACACTGAAGCTTTCTTT
J: TRBJ2-7; D: TRBD1; size: -; V: TRBV29-1; CDR3: CSAIPGDRAYEQYF; DNA: TGCAGCGCCATCCCGGGGGACAGGGCCTACGAGCAGTACTTC
J: TRBJ1-3; D: -; size: -; V: TRBV4-2; CDR3: CASSQDTRGRTIYF; DNA: TGTGCCAGCAGCCAAGATACCAGGGGACGAACCATATATTTT
J: TRBJ2-5; D: -; size: -; V: TRBV27; CDR3: CASSFWPQETQYF; DNA: TGTGCCAGCAGTTTTTGGCCCCAAGAGACCCAGTACTTC
J: TRBJ2-1; D: TRBD2; size: -; V: TRBV6-4; CDR3: CASSDGLAGRRNEQFF; DNA: TGTGCCAGCAGTGACGGGCTAGCGGGAAGAAGGAATGAGCAGTTCTTC
J: TRBJ1-1; D: -; size: -; V: TRBV18; CDR3: CASSQGVGSVNTEAFF; DNA: TGTGCCAGCTCACAGGGGGTGGGGAGTGTGAACACTGAAGCTTTCTTT
J: TRBJ1-3; D: TRBD1; size: few; V: TRBV5-4; CDR3: CASSVDRTFSGNTIYF; DNA: TGTGCCAGCAGCGTGGACAGGACCTTCTCTGGAAACACCATATATTTT
J: TRBJ2-7; D: TRBD2; size: -; V: TRBV5-1; CDR3: CASSFLTSGRDPYEQYF; DNA: TGCGCCAGCAGCTTTTTGACTAGCGGGAGGGATCCCTACGAGCAGTACTTC
J: TRBJ2-5; D: TRBD1; size: -; V: TRBV9; CDR3: CASSAQTGVGETQYF; DNA: TGTGCCAGCAGCGCCCAGACAGGGGTAGGAGAGACCCAGTACTTC
J: TRBJ2-7; D: TRBD2; size: -; V: TRBV6-5; CDR3: CASRPGGALSSEQYF; DNA: TGTGCCAGCAGGCCGGGAGGGGCGCTTTCTAGCGAGCAGTACTTC
J: TRBJ1-1; D: -; size: few; V: TRBV28; CDR3: CASSSPLLLEDYTEAFF; DNA: TGTGCCAGCAGTTCCCCCCTTTTGTTGGAGGACTACACTGAAGCTTTCTTT
J: TRBJ2-7; D: -; size: -; V: TRBV6-6; CDR3: CASIRTGAYYKQYF; DNA: TGTGCCAGCATTCGGACTGGAGCTTACTACAAGCAGTACTTC
J: TRBJ2-2; D: -; size: -; V: TRBV6-5; CDR3: CASSYSTKHTGELFF; DNA: TGTGCCAGCAGTTACTCGACTAAACACACCGGGGAGCTGTTTTTT
J: TRBJ1-2; D: TRBD1; size: -; V: TRBV27; CDR3: CASSSRQGVGYGYTF; DNA: TGTGCCAGCAGTTCTCGACAGGGGGTGGGCTATGGCTACACCTTC
J: TRBJ1-3; D: -; size: -; V: TRBV6-6; CDR3: CASSSPGQRNTIYF; DNA: TGTGCCAGCAGTTCGCCGGGACAAAGAAACACCATATATTTT
J: TRBJ2-2; D: -; size: -; V: TRBV7-3; CDR3: CASSLMGQNTGELFF; DNA: TGTGCCAGCAGCTTAATGGGACAGAACACCGGGGAGCTGTTTTTT
J: TRBJ2-7; D: -; size: -; V: TRBV6-1; CDR3: CASLRTAIPSYEQYF; DNA: TGTGCCAGTCTTAGGACAGCCATACCCTCCTACGAGCAGTACTTC
J: TRBJ2-7; D: TRBD1; size: -; V: TRBV4-2; CDR3: CASSGTGTYEQYF; DNA: TGTGCCAGCAGCGGGACAGGGACCTACGAGCAGTACTTC
J: TRBJ2-5; D: TRBD2; size: -; V: TRBV5-1; CDR3: CASSLEVGGAGETQYF; DNA: TGCGCCAGCAGCTTGGAGGTGGGAGGGGCTGGAGAGACCCAGTACTTC
J: TRBJ2-7; D: TRBD2; size: -; V: TRBV6-1; CDR3: CASRESGRSSYEQYF; DNA: TGTGCCAGCAGGGAAAGCGGGAGGAGCTCCTACGAGCAGTACTTC
J: TRBJ2-4; D: -; size: -; V: TRBV7-6; CDR3: CASSLEAQANIQYF; DNA: TGTGCCAGCAGCTTAGAAGCACAGGCTAACATTCAGTACTTC
J: TRBJ2-5; D: -; size: -; V: TRBV19; CDR3: CASSIVGHEETQYF; DNA: TGTGCCAGTAGTATTGTAGGACATGAAGAGACCCAGTACTTC
J: TRBJ2-1; D: -; size: -; V: TRBV11-2; CDR3: CASSLEYARHNEQFF; DNA: TGTGCCAGCAGCTTGGAGTATGCCCGTCACAATGAGCAGTTCTTC
J: TRBJ1-2; D: TRBD1; size: few; V: TRBV27; CDR3: CASRSTGGDYGYTF; DNA: TGTGCCAGCAGGTCTACAGGGGGCGACTATGGCTACACCTTC
J: TRBJ1-1; D: -; size: -; V: TRBV19; CDR3: CASTPPEGAGENTEAFF; DNA: TGTGCCAGTACCCCCCCGGAAGGGGCAGGGGAGAACACTGAAGCTTTCTTT
J: TRBJ1-1; D: TRBD1; size: few; V: TRBV4-1; CDR3: CASSRSTGGGTEAFF; DNA: TGCGCCAGCAGCCGGTCGACAGGGGGTGGTACTGAAGCTTTCTTT
J: TRBJ2-1; D: -; size: few; V: TRBV28; CDR3: CASRTGGLAGEYNEQFF; DNA: TGTGCCAGCAGAACAGGGGGTTTGGCGGGAGAGTACAATGAGCAGTTCTTC
J: TRBJ2-1; D: TRBD2; size: -; V: TRBV9; CDR3: CASSVDLTSGSRNEQFF; DNA: TGTGCCAGCAGCGTAGATTTAACTAGCGGGAGTCGGAATGAGCAGTTCTTC
J: TRBJ2-7; D: -; size: -; V: TRBV19; CDR3: CASSISTSSYEQYF; DNA: TGTGCCAGTAGTATCTCTACTAGCTCCTACGAGCAGTACTTC
J: TRBJ2-1; D: TRBD2; size: few; V: TRBV28; CDR3: CASSLWTSGSYNEQFF; DNA: TGTGCCAGCAGTTTATGGACTAGCGGCTCCTACAATGAGCAGTTCTTC
J: TRBJ2-3; D: -; size: -; V: TRBV5-1; CDR3: CASSLGGTDTQYF; DNA: TGCGCCAGCAGCTTGGGAGGGACAGATACGCAGTATTTT
J: TRBJ2-7; D: -; size: -; V: TRBV10-3; CDR3: CAISESGSKSYEQYF; DNA: TGTGCCATCAGTGAGTCAGGGAGCAAATCATACGAGCAGTACTTC
J: TRBJ1-2; D: -; size: -; V: TRBV4-3; CDR3: CASSQGGGRRYGYTF; DNA: TGCGCCAGCAGCCAAGGGGGGGGGAGAAGGTATGGCTACACCTTC
J: TRBJ2-3; D: TRBD1; size: -; V: TRBV11-2; CDR3: CASSWGRGSDTQYF; DNA: TGTGCCAGCAGCTGGGGCAGGGGGTCAGATACGCAGTATTTT
J: TRBJ2-1; D: -; size: -; V: TRBV7-2; CDR3: CASSLAGVGTYFNEQFF; DNA: TGTGCCAGCAGCTTAGCAGGGGTGGGGACATACTTCAATGAGCAGTTCTTC